A single sample is the source of the 8 T cell receptor beta chains below, sequenced in a study of technical replicates of blood from four donors. Profiled with immunoSEQ multiplex PCR; TCRdb holds only in-frame clones, not every one. The data show about 100,000 clones, with approximately 95% seen just once and 0.34% held by the top ten. The sequenced sample was T cells isolated from PBMCs. The receptors derive from a human donor in good health.

V and J are TRBV29-1 and TRBJ1-2, with TRBD1 matching over 7 bases. The germline V gene has CDR1 SQVTM and CDR2 ANQGSEA. J was trimmed by 7 bases and V by 3 bases; bases with no gene match: 8. This CDR3 has 13 amino acids. This chain's CDR3 is CSVDGDSIAGYTF. The CDR3 bases are TGCAGCGTTGATGGGGACAGTATCGCTGGCTACACCTTC.

This clone showed up just once. This chain links TRBV5-1 with TRBJ1-1; 9 bases are a match to TRBD1. J gave up 5 bases and V 4 bases, and 9 bases lay outside the gene matches. Germline CDR1 reads SGHRS; CDR2 reads YFSETQ. The CDR3 runs to 15 residues. This CDR3 is CASSPRTGAGTEAFF. The DNA for the CDR3 is TGCGCCAGCAGCCCGAGGACAGGGGCAGGGACTGAAGCTTTCTTT. Full variable domain (remainder filled in from reference TRBV5-1 and TRBJ1-1): KAGVTQTPRYLIKTRGQQVTLSCSPISGHRSVSWYQQTPGQGLQFLFEYFSETQRNKGNFPGRFSGRQFSNSRSEMNVSTLELGDSALYLCASSPRTGAGTEAFFGQGTRLTVV.

V usage is TRBV4-3 and J usage is TRBJ1-2; possible D gene TRBD1, 6 bases. The CDR3 runs 15 residues. The germline V and J ends were trimmed by 3 bases and 7 bases, with 18 bases remaining between them. Germline CDR1 and CDR2: LGHNA and YSLEER. CDR3 nucleotide sequence: TGCGCCAGCAGCCAGTCTCGGACAGACCTCTCTGGCTACACCTTC. Protein product: CASSQSRTDLSGYTF.

The chain uses TRBV4-1 and TRBJ1-1; 9 bases line up with TRBD1. The junction had 13 bases not matched to a gene; V was cut back by 7 bases and J by 1 base. CDR1 MGHRA and CDR2 YSYEKL come from the germline V gene. This CDR3 is 17 amino acids long. CDR3 residues: CASTVPRTGDTNTEAFF. The CDR3, as DNA: TGCGCCAGCACCGTTCCGCGGACAGGGGACACGAACACTGAAGCTTTCTTT.

This chain uses TRBV4-1 with TRBJ2-7; 12 bases map to TRBD2. The germline V gene encodes CDR1 MGHRA and CDR2 YSYEKL. With V trimmed by 0 bases and J by 2 bases, 5 bases remained unmatched. There are 17 residues in the CDR3. The CDR3 here is CASSQEIGLAGTYEQYF. CDR3 in DNA: TGCGCCAGCAGCCAAGAAATCGGACTAGCGGGAACCTACGAGCAGTACTTC.

The chain recombines TRBV7-8 with TRBJ2-7, with 8 positions matching TRBD1. This CDR3 spans 13 amino acids. Unmatched junction bases numbered 7, after V lost 5 bases and J lost 7 bases. Per the germline V gene, CDR1 is SGHVS and CDR2 is FQNEAQ. The CDR3 region is CASSPLRGQEQYF. The CDR3 DNA reads TGTGCCAGCAGCCCTCTCAGGGGGCAAGAGCAGTACTTC. Combining the CDR3 with reference TRBV7-8 and TRBJ2-7 gives the whole variable domain GAGVSQSPRYKVAKRGQDVALRCDPISGHVSLFWYQQALGQGPEFLTYFQNEAQLDKSGLPSDRFFAERPEGSVSTLKIQRTQQEDSAVYLCASSPLRGQEQYFGPGTRLTVT.

V and J are TRBV25-1 and TRBJ1-4, with D hard to call. Germline CDR1 MGHDK, CDR2 SYGVNS. This CDR3 spans 13 amino acids. The V gene lost 2 bases and the J gene lost 5 bases, with 6 bases spanning the gap. CDR3 amino acids: CASSEQRNEKLFF. In DNA, the CDR3 is TGTGCCAGCAGTGAACAGAGGAATGAAAAACTGTTTTTT.

This sequence joins TRBV6-1 and TRBJ2-7; maybe TRBD1 (5 bases). In germline, CDR1 is MNHNS, CDR2 SASEGT. This CDR3 is 14 amino acids long. Trimming removed 1 base at V and 1 base at J, with 8 bases between. The CDR3 DNA reads as TGTGCCAGCAGTGAAGTTCAGGGTTCCTACGAGCAGTACTTC. It yields the protein CASSEVQGSYEQYF.